The rows below give T cell receptor beta chains drawn from one sample of a study of T cell responses to AZD1222 COVID-19 vaccine. This table comes from immunoSEQ multiplex PCR, and its TCRdb copy is limited to in-frame clones, with some not included. This sample has some 180,000 clones, with 85% to 95% found just once. The sequencing used peripheral blood, collected 28 days after the second dose of the MenACWY control vaccine. The receptor set was obtained from an adult who received the MenACWY meningococcal vaccine as a control. Both conserved end residues are part of each CDR3. The D gene is left open where the match is weak. Rows may omit the clone size; those that give it use once, few, many or a size class.

>NA|NA|TRBV15|TRBJ1-1
CATSRDTGLNTEAFF
TGTGCCACCAGCAGAGATACAGGGTTGAACACTGAAGCTTTCTTT
>NA|NA|TRBV4-3|TRBJ2-1
CASSQDFRSTNEQFF
TGCGCCAGCAGCCAAGATTTTAGAAGTACCAATGAGCAGTTCTTC
>NA|TRBD2|TRBV7-2|TRBJ2-7
CAIARGGHSYEQYF
TGTGCCATCGCGCGGGGGGGCCACTCCTACGAGCAGTACTTC
>NA|NA|TRBV6-6|TRBJ2-7
CASSSRDRHSYEQYF
TGTGCCAGCAGTTCCCGGGACCGCCACTCCTACGAGCAGTACTTC
>NA|NA|TRBV28|TRBJ1-6
CASGGTLVNSPLHF
TGTGCCAGCGGAGGGACTCTCGTTAATTCACCCCTCCACTTT
>NA|TRBD2|TRBV10-3|TRBJ2-3
CATAIAGDKDTQYF
TGTGCCACAGCGATAGCGGGGGATAAAGATACGCAGTATTTT
>NA|NA|TRBV4-1|TRBJ2-2
CASTQTYNPGELFF
TGCGCCAGCACCCAGACATACAACCCCGGGGAGCTGTTTTTT
>NA|NA|TRBV6-6|TRBJ1-1
CASSITGPTEAFF
TGTGCCAGCAGTATCACAGGGCCTACTGAAGCTTTCTTT
>NA|NA|TRBV7-2|TRBJ1-1
CASSLGQANTEAFF
TGTGCCAGCAGCTTAGGACAGGCGAACACTGAAGCTTTCTTT
>NA|TRBD1|TRBV5-1|TRBJ1-5
CASSSKALTGGEEPQHF
TGCGCCAGCAGCTCTAAGGCACTTACAGGGGGGGAAGAGCCCCAGCATTTT
>NA|NA|TRBV5-1|TRBJ1-3
CASSLGKDSGNTIYF
TGCGCCAGCAGCTTAGGGAAAGACTCTGGAAACACCATATATTTT
>NA|NA|TRBV2|TRBJ1-6
CASAGSGNSPLHF
TGTGCCAGCGCAGGCAGCGGGAATTCACCCCTCCACTTT
>NA|TRBD2|TRBV6-5|TRBJ2-7
CASSYSLAGSSYEQYF
TGTGCCAGCAGTTACTCGCTAGCGGGGTCCTCCTACGAGCAGTACTTC
>NA|TRBD1|TRBV2|TRBJ2-7
CASTGTGISYEQYF
TGTGCCAGCACCGGGACAGGGATCTCCTACGAGCAGTACTTC
>few|NA|TRBV12-3/TRBV12-4|TRBJ1-5
CASSTGFSQPQHF
TGTGCCAGCAGTACAGGGTTTTCCCAGCCCCAGCATTTT
>NA|NA|TRBV7-2|TRBJ1-6
CASSHNAMGSPLHF
TGTGCCAGCAGCCATAACGCGATGGGTTCACCCCTCCACTTT
>once|NA|TRBV7-9|TRBJ2-7
CASSFGSGKHEQYF
TGTGCCAGCAGCTTTGGCTCAGGGAAGCACGAGCAGTACTTC
>NA|NA|TRBV7-2|TRBJ1-5
CASSLSEVGNQPQHF
TGTGCCAGCAGCTTATCGGAGGTGGGCAATCAGCCCCAGCATTTT
>NA|NA|TRBV21-1|TRBJ1-2
CASSKAGGAGYTF
TGTGCCAGCAGCAAAGCGGGGGGGGCAGGCTACACCTTC
>NA|TRBD2|TRBV2|TRBJ2-2
CASRSGGPSGELFF
TGTGCCAGCAGAAGCGGGGGGCCGAGCGGGGAGCTGTTTTTT
>NA|NA|TRBV10-1|TRBJ1-2
CASRSRVSYGYTF
TGCGCCAGCAGATCCCGGGTCTCCTATGGCTACACCTTC
>NA|NA|TRBV18|TRBJ1-5
CASSALKADNQPQHF
TGTGCCAGCTCAGCACTCAAGGCCGATAATCAGCCCCAGCATTTT
>NA|NA|TRBV6-6|TRBJ1-5
CASSYNRAGNQPQHF
TGTGCCAGCAGTTACAACAGGGCGGGCAATCAGCCCCAGCATTTT
>NA|NA|TRBV5-1|TRBJ1-6
CASSLSREAPLHF
TGCGCCAGCAGCTTGTCCAGGGAGGCACCCCTCCACTTT
>NA|NA|TRBV7-3|TRBJ2-1
CASSKTRDGYNEQFF
TGTGCCAGCAGCAAAACCCGGGACGGGTACAATGAGCAGTTCTTC
>once|NA|TRBV6-5|TRBJ2-7
CASSYGVLSVQYF
TGTGCCAGCAGTTACGGGGTCCTTTCCGTGCAGTACTTC
>NA|NA|TRBV5-1|TRBJ2-3
CASSAERTTQYF
TGCGCCAGCAGCGCTGAGAGGACTACCCAGTATTTT
>NA|TRBD1|TRBV2|TRBJ1-4
CASSARGTGGFFGNEKLFF
TGTGCCAGCAGCGCAAGGGGGACAGGGGGCTTTTTTGGGAATGAAAAACTGTTTTTT
>NA|NA|TRBV4-2|TRBJ1-4
CASSVGQRNEKLFF
TGTGCCAGCAGCGTGGGACAACGTAATGAAAAACTGTTTTTT
>NA|TRBD2|TRBV29-1|TRBJ2-3
CSGGGNTDTQYF
TGCAGCGGGGGGGGTAACACAGATACGCAGTATTTT
>NA|NA|TRBV5-6|TRBJ1-1
CASSLLSQEAFF
TGTGCCAGCAGCTTGTTGTCTCAGGAAGCTTTCTTT
>NA|NA|TRBV7-3|TRBJ2-4
CASSASPGNIQYF
TGTGCCAGCAGCGCCAGTCCCGGAAACATTCAGTACTTC
>NA|NA|TRBV2|TRBJ2-1
CAEGGANNEQFF
TGTGCCGAAGGGGGAGCTAACAATGAGCAGTTCTTC
>NA|TRBD1|TRBV9|TRBJ2-7
CASSERQGISYEQYF
TGTGCCAGCAGCGAACGACAGGGGATCTCCTACGAGCAGTACTTC
>NA|NA|TRBV7-9|TRBJ1-2
CASSFLAATDYGYTF
TGTGCCAGCAGCTTCCTGGCAGCGACCGACTATGGCTACACCTTC
>NA|NA|TRBV5-1|TRBJ1-2
CASSLVAGNLGYTF
TGCGCCAGCAGCTTGGTTGCAGGGAATCTTGGCTACACCTTC
>NA|NA|TRBV6-5|TRBJ1-5
CASSRDRSSNQPQHF
TGTGCCAGCAGCCGAGACAGGTCCTCCAATCAGCCCCAGCATTTT
>NA|NA|TRBV6-6|TRBJ1-5
CASRREGPQPQHF
TGTGCCAGCAGGAGGGAGGGCCCTCAGCCCCAGCATTTT
>NA|NA|TRBV11-2|TRBJ1-1
CASSVGQNTEAFF
TGTGCCAGCAGCGTGGGACAGAACACTGAAGCTTTCTTT
>NA|TRBD1|TRBV5-1|TRBJ1-2
CASSLRGHNYGYTF
TGCGCCAGCAGCCTCAGGGGGCATAACTATGGCTACACCTTC
>NA|NA|TRBV5-1|TRBJ1-1
CASSRLGQGTGTEAFF
TGCGCCAGCAGTCGACTTGGGCAGGGGACGGGTACTGAAGCTTTCTTT
>NA|NA|TRBV6-5|TRBJ1-4
CASSPRRLGEKLFF
TGTGCCAGCAGCCCAAGAAGGTTGGGGGAAAAACTGTTTTTT
>NA|NA|TRBV19|TRBJ1-5
CASTREANQPQHF
TGTGCCAGTACCAGGGAGGCGAATCAGCCCCAGCATTTT
>NA|TRBD2|TRBV18|TRBJ2-3
CASSPPLAGGLDTQYF
TGTGCCAGCTCCCCGCCCCTAGCGGGGGGGTTGGATACGCAGTATTTT
>once|NA|TRBV28|TRBJ1-5
CASGGIGNQPQHF
TGTGCCAGCGGTGGGATTGGCAATCAGCCCCAGCATTTT
>NA|NA|TRBV7-2|TRBJ2-4
CASSFGGTGKNIQYF
TGTGCCAGCAGCTTTGGGGGGACTGGCAAAAACATTCAGTACTTC
>NA|TRBD2|TRBV5-4|TRBJ2-7
CASSSGLAGLYEQYF
TGTGCCAGCAGCTCGGGACTAGCGGGGCTCTACGAGCAGTACTTC
>NA|TRBD1|TRBV7-2|TRBJ1-1
CASSLGQRNTEAFF
TGTGCCAGCAGCTTGGGACAGCGGAACACTGAAGCTTTCTTT
>NA|NA|TRBV19|TRBJ1-2
CASSIKGRTNYGYTF
TGTGCCAGTAGTATTAAGGGCAGGACTAACTATGGCTACACCTTC
>NA|NA|TRBV27|TRBJ1-2
CASSSPGGGYTF
TGTGCCAGCAGTTCCCCCGGGGGAGGCTACACCTTC
>NA|NA|TRBV30|TRBJ2-2
CAWPYAGELFF
TGTGCCTGGCCTTATGCCGGGGAGCTGTTTTTT
>NA|NA|TRBV7-8|TRBJ1-2
CASSLETRYYGYTF
TGTGCCAGCAGCTTAGAGACACGATACTATGGCTACACCTTC
>NA|NA|TRBV6-5|TRBJ2-6
CASSSLGSGANVLTF
TGTGCCAGCAGTTCCTTAGGCTCTGGGGCCAACGTCCTGACTTTC
>NA|NA|TRBV5-4|TRBJ2-2
CASSFRSSTGELFF
TGTGCCAGCAGCTTCCGGTCTAGCACCGGGGAGCTGTTTTTT
>NA|NA|TRBV5-1|TRBJ2-7
CASSFKSGYEQYF
TGCGCCAGCAGCTTCAAATCGGGGTACGAGCAGTACTTC
>NA|NA|TRBV4-1|TRBJ1-6
CAGGGGSPYNSPLHF
TGCGCCGGCGGCGGGGGGTCGCCTTATAATTCACCCCTCCACTTT
>once|TRBD1|TRBV6-6|TRBJ1-3
CATGQRQGSGNTIYF
TGTGCCACCGGACAACGACAGGGTTCTGGAAACACCATATATTTT
>NA|TRBD1|TRBV11-2|TRBJ1-3
CASSPGQVGNTIYF
TGTGCCAGCAGCCCGGGACAGGTTGGAAACACCATATATTTT
>few|TRBD1|TRBV6-4|TRBJ1-1
CASSVGTGSEAFF
TGTGCCAGCAGTGTTGGGACAGGGTCTGAAGCTTTCTTT